This T cell receptor beta chain was obtained from a study of technical replicates of blood from a few donors. Sequenced by immunoSEQ multiplex PCR; TCRdb stores in-frame clones only, minus some. This table has approximately 74,000 clones, 80% to 90% appearing once. There are 15 residues in the CDR3. Germline CDR1 MNHNY, CDR2 SVGAGI (reference sequence). The ends were cut back, 6 bases at V and 15 bases at J, with 24 bases in the middle. The sequencing input was PBMCs. The chain combines TRBV6-6 with TRBJ2-6; perhaps TRBD1 as D (6 bases). The TCR originated in a human donor in good health. Some clones in this sample may be carry-over from other donors' samples. This chain's CDR3 is CASSPRQADLSRLTF. CDR3 in DNA: TGTGCCAGCAGCCCTCGACAGGCGGACCTCTCTCGCCTGACTTTC.